This TCR beta chain was identified in a study of blood T cell repertoires in COVID-19. Overall study context: COVID-19 samples from acute and convalescent phases originated in the United States, Italy and Spain.

Original handling: Counts of nucleated cells, estimated from reference gene primer amplification, were obtained. Sequenced by immunoSEQ multiplex PCR; TCRdb stores in-frame clones only, minus some. V, J and clone size are taken as reported in that table, and D and trimming were inferred from the DNA itself. The repertoire holds more than 85,000 clones, with around 83% as singletons. J lost 7 bases, V lost 4 bases, and 12 bases had no gene match. CDR3 size: 16 residues. Per the germline V gene, CDR1 is LGHDT and CDR2 is YNNKEL (reference sequence). The origin of this receptor is a man aged 60 to 69 with acute or convalescent COVID-19. This chain links TRBV3-1 (or the pseudogene TRBV3-2) with TRBJ2-1, with TRBD2 matching over 8 bases. The specimen sequenced was peripheral blood. CDR3 DNA: TGTGCCAGCAGCCCGTGGAGGCGGGGGGCCGGGAATGAGCAGTTCTTC. It encodes CASSPWRRGAGNEQFF.